Below, one T cell receptor (beta chain) is given with its context. Germline V gene lookup returns CDR1 SNHLY and CDR2 FYNNEI. Trimming removed 7 bases from V and 0 bases from J, with 13 bases in between. The CDR3 has 16 amino acids. Measured with immunoSEQ multiplex PCR; TCRdb has only the in-frame clones, and not every one. The sample consists of 100,000 to 120,000 clones, under 80% of them appearing once. This sample is drawn from a study of blood T cell repertoires in COVID-19. The sequence was collected from a woman aged 70 to 79 with acute or convalescent COVID-19. V and J are TRBV2 and TRBJ1-6, with D tentatively TRBD1 (5 bases). Sequencing was performed on peripheral blood. The CDR3: CASITDTGSYNSPLHF. For the CDR3, the DNA is TGTGCCAGCATTACTGATACAGGCTCCTATAATTCACCCCTCCACTTT.